This TCR beta chain was obtained from a study of blood T cell repertoires in COVID-19. Looking at the study overall: COVID-19 samples from acute and convalescent phases originated in the United States, Italy and Spain.

The germline V gene has CDR1 MNHEY and CDR2 SMNVEV (reference sequence). The CDR3 has 14 amino acids. The V end lost 3 bases, the J end lost 4 bases, and 12 bases lay between the germline ends. In the original workflow: Using reference gene primer amplification, nucleated cell counts were estimated. The data were produced by immunoSEQ multiplex PCR, yet TCRdb's version contains in-frame clones alone and is incomplete. V and J calls and clone size are given by that table; D and trimming were obtained from the DNA. The sample has 200,000 to 250,000 clones, 70% to 85% seen once. The cohort comprised adults aged about 18 to 100 years residing in 20 to 30 US areas. In Cohort 3, a recovered donor had either two negative PCRs, clearance, or symptom resolution.

What was sequenced was PBMCs or T cells enriched from blood (not recorded which). The chain joins TRBV27 to TRBJ1-1, with D tentatively TRBD1 (5 bases). The clonotype comes from a man in his forties or fifties who had recovered from COVID-19. The CDR3 sequence: CASSLAGLSTEAFF. CDR3 nucleotide sequence: TGTGCCAGCAGTTTGGCAGGGTTGTCCACTGAAGCTTTCTTT.